The clone carrying this T cell receptor (beta chain) was picked up many times. The antigen remains unidentified. The sample originates from a study of molecular identifiers for immune sequencing clone quantification. Study background: Five aliquots were made in replicates from the RNA of around 20,000 or 100,000 naive CD8 cells, and four were sequenced.

Germline V gene sequence: CDR1 SEHNR, CDR2 FQNEAQ (reference sequence). The CDR3 covers 17 residues. The V and J ends lost 5 bases and 4 bases, in that order; junction bases with no gene match: 13. MiXCR, applied by TCRdb to the PCR reads, yields one record per CDR3 protein. The data contain 88,000 or so distinct CDR3 sequences, roughly a fifth of them seen just once; the ten biggest clones take up more than 0.85%. Findings and caveats of the study: Barcode collisions between identical TCR molecules could shrink estimates of highly expanded clone sizes. Clones with over 20 RNA copies captured over 98% of effector molecules but under 1% of naive ones.

The clonotype was recovered from a human donor in good health. Some libraries in this study had Jurkat cell RNA spiked in. The specimen was naive CD8+ T cells from blood, with Jurkat cell RNA spiked in. Described subset: FACS-sorted CD8+CD4-CCR7+CD45RA+ naive T cells. J is TRBJ2-3 and V is TRBV7-9; 9 bases map to TRBD2. CDR3 sequence: CASSPPTSGYMADTQYF. DNA of the CDR3: TGTGCCAGCAGCCCCCCGACTAGCGGATATATGGCAGATACGCAGTATTTT.